This T cell receptor (beta chain) was identified in a study of shared clonotypes between healthy human individuals. Replicate PCRs run on sorted subsets employed 200 to 250 ng DNA, around 31,000 T cell genomes. Sequencing used immunoSEQ multiplex PCR; TCRdb keeps in-frame clones, though not all of them. The table includes a few million clones, approximately 93% detected once. This CDR3 is built from 16 residues. Germline loops: CDR1 MDHEN, CDR2 SYDVKM. After removal of 5 bases from V and 3 bases from J, the junction contained 6 bases not matched to a gene. A word on this clone: Other DNA sequences in the same sample also yield this CDR3.

The chain employs TRBV28 and TRBJ2-7; 14 bases line up with TRBD2. This receptor was identified in a young man in good health. Some clones in this sample may be carry-over from other donors' samples. Sample: naive CD4+ T cells from PBMCs. Subset reported: CD45RA+ positively selected. The DNA of the CDR3 is TGTGCCAGCAGTCCCGGGACTAGCGGGAGCTTCTACGAGCAGTACTTC. Translated: CASSPGTSGSFYEQYF.